Reported below is one T cell receptor beta chain. This sample is part of a study of radiation and T cells in renal cell carcinoma. This CDR3 spans 18 amino acids. The J segment lost 6 bases and the V segment lost 0 bases, leaving 15 bases of the junction unmatched. The germline V gene has CDR1 SGHDN and CDR2 FVKESK. The method was immunoSEQ multiplex PCR; TCRdb's version includes in-frame clones alone and lacks a portion of them. The sample includes about 49,000 clones, roughly 84% seen only once; the top ten take 25% to 35%. As to time point: baseline pretreatment blood. The treatment here: 15 Gy SBRT to primary tumor, nephrectomy 4 weeks later.

The sequence was collected from a woman aged 70-85 years with renal cell carcinoma. The chain is built from TRBV14 and TRBJ1-1; 8 positions agree with TRBD1. Here the sequenced sample was blood, taken from a patient whose treatment included radiotherapy and nephrectomy. This chain's CDR3 is CASSQDGVMTGVISEAFF. CDR3 nucleotides: TGTGCCAGCAGCCAAGATGGGGTTATGACAGGGGTCATATCTGAAGCTTTCTTT.